This is a list of T cell receptor beta chains from one sample in a study of blood T cell repertoires in COVID-19. Some clones are missing from TCRdb's copy, which holds only in-frame ones; the method was immunoSEQ multiplex PCR. The sample carries roughly 49,000 clones, 84% recorded once. The specimen was peripheral blood. The receptors were gathered from a man aged 45-60 years with acute or convalescent COVID-19. The CDR3 runs from the conserved cysteine through the conserved F or W. Fields, in order: J gene, clone size, V gene, D gene, CDR3 DNA, CDR3 protein. The D gene is left open where the match is weak. Clone size appears in some rows only: once, few, many, or a class for an expanded clone.

TRBJ1-2,once,TRBV5-4,NA,TGTGCCAGCAGATCTCTAAGGGGGATTGGCTATGGCTACACCTTC,CASRSLRGIGYGYTF
TRBJ2-2,once,TRBV7-9,NA,TGTGCCAGCAGCGAGGACAGTTCGAACACCGGGGAGCTGTTTTTT,CASSEDSSNTGELFF
TRBJ1-3,once,TRBV20-1,NA,TGCAGTGGAGTTACTGGAAACACCATATATTTT,CSGVTGNTIYF
TRBJ1-5,NA,TRBV7-2,NA,TGTGCCAGCAGCTTAGCGGCGGGGACCAACAATCAGCCCCAGCATTTT,CASSLAAGTNNQPQHF
TRBJ2-2,NA,TRBV7-2,TRBD2,TGTGCCAGCAGCTATAGGGGAGGGACCGGGGAGCTGTTTTTT,CASSYRGGTGELFF
TRBJ1-1,NA,TRBV18,TRBD1,TGTGCCAGCTCAATACAGGGGTTGGGCACTGAAGCTTTCTTT,CASSIQGLGTEAFF
TRBJ1-3,NA,TRBV4-2,NA,TGTGCCAGCAGCCTAACAGTGAGCTCTGGAAACACCATATATTTT,CASSLTVSSGNTIYF
TRBJ2-7,NA,TRBV4-3,TRBD1,TGCGCCAGCAGCGGCCGGGACAGGGCGTACGAGCAGTACTTC,CASSGRDRAYEQYF
TRBJ1-2,NA,TRBV6-6,TRBD1,TGTGCCAGCAGTTACACCACAGGGGACCCCGGTGGCTACACCTTC,CASSYTTGDPGGYTF
TRBJ2-1,once,TRBV27,TRBD2,TGTGCCAGCAGTTTATCTCGACTAGCGGCCTACAATGAGCAGTTCTTC,CASSLSRLAAYNEQFF
TRBJ2-3,NA,TRBV5-4,TRBD2,TGTGCCAGCAGCTTTTTGGGACTAGTAGCAGATACGCAGTATTTT,CASSFLGLVADTQYF
TRBJ2-7,many,TRBV11-2,NA,TGTGCCAGCAGCTTAGATCCGCGGGCTCGGGAGCAGTACTTC,CASSLDPRAREQYF
TRBJ2-7,once,TRBV4-1,NA,TGCGCCAGCAGCCAAGATCAGGGATACTACGAGCAGTACTTC,CASSQDQGYYEQYF
TRBJ1-3,NA,TRBV7-2,TRBD1,TGTGCCAGCAGCCCCCGGACAGGGAGCTCTGGAAACACCATATATTTT,CASSPRTGSSGNTIYF
TRBJ1-2,NA,TRBV19,NA,TGTGCCAGTAGTATAGGGACAGAAACTAACTATGGCTACACCTTC,CASSIGTETNYGYTF
TRBJ1-4,NA,TRBV28,NA,TGTGCCAGCAGTTCGGAGGGGATTTGGAATGAAAAACTGTTTTTT,CASSSEGIWNEKLFF
TRBJ1-2,few,TRBV9,TRBD1,TGTGCCAGCACGACCGATCCGGGACAGGGAGTTGGCTACACCTTC,CASTTDPGQGVGYTF
TRBJ2-2,once,TRBV7-9,TRBD2,TGTGCCAGCAGCTTTCTCGCGGGGGGATTACCCGGGGAGCTGTTTTTT,CASSFLAGGLPGELFF
TRBJ2-5,NA,TRBV9,TRBD2,TGTGCCAGCAGCGCCGTAGCGGGGGGGCTGGAGACCCAGTACTTC,CASSAVAGGLETQYF
TRBJ2-7,NA,TRBV9,NA,TGTGCCAGCAGCGTAGAGTCCAGCTCCTACGAGCAGTACTTC,CASSVESSSYEQYF
TRBJ2-2,NA,TRBV19,TRBD1,TGTGCCAGCTCGGGACAGGGGGCCACCGGGGAGCTGTTTTTT,CASSGQGATGELFF
TRBJ1-2,NA,TRBV16,NA,TGTGCCAGCAGCCTCGACAGAACTATTGGCTACACCTTC,CASSLDRTIGYTF
TRBJ1-5,NA,TRBV9,NA,TGTGCCAGCAGCGCCGCCGGGGGGCGCAATCAGCCCCAGCATTTT,CASSAAGGRNQPQHF
TRBJ1-4,NA,TRBV7-2,NA,TGTGCCAGCAGCTTAGTATCGGGGTTTAATGAAAAACTGTTTTTT,CASSLVSGFNEKLFF
TRBJ1-2,NA,TRBV10-2,NA,TGCGCCAGCAGTGGACCGGACAGCGGGGAAGGGGGTGGCGCTCGGTATGGCTACACCTTC,CASSGPDSGEGGGARYGYTF
TRBJ2-7,NA,TRBV28,TRBD2,TGTGCCAGCAGTTGGACTAGCGTCTCCTACGAGCAGTACTTC,CASSWTSVSYEQYF
TRBJ2-3,NA,TRBV11-3,TRBD1,TGTGCCAGCAGCTTAGGGGGACAGGGATACACAGATACGCAGTATTTT,CASSLGGQGYTDTQYF
TRBJ2-7,NA,TRBV7-2,TRBD2,TGTGCCAGCAGCTTACGACTAGCGGGAGGAGAGGAGCAGTACTTC,CASSLRLAGGEEQYF
TRBJ2-5,NA,TRBV6-5,NA,TGTGCCAGCAGGGCGGGTACGAACCAAGAGACCCAGTACTTC,CASRAGTNQETQYF
TRBJ1-6,NA,TRBV27,NA,TGTGCCAGCAGCCAGAACTCCTATAATTCACCCCTCCACTTT,CASSQNSYNSPLHF
TRBJ1-1,NA,TRBV28,TRBD1,TGTGCCAGCAGTGACAGGGACACTGAAGCTTTCTTT,CASSDRDTEAFF
TRBJ2-3,NA,TRBV5-1,TRBD2,TGCGCCAGCAGCTTCTTTTCGGGAGGGAACACAGATACGCAGTATTTT,CASSFFSGGNTDTQYF
TRBJ2-7,NA,TRBV14,TRBD2,TGTGCCAGCAGCCCCAGCGGGGTCTACGAGCAGTACTTC,CASSPSGVYEQYF
TRBJ2-6,NA,TRBV14,NA,TGTGCCAGCAGCCAAGATGCCTGGAGGGCCAAAAGCTCTGGGGCCAACGTCCTGACTTTC,CASSQDAWRAKSSGANVLTF
TRBJ2-1,NA,TRBV7-2,TRBD2,TGTGCCAGCAGCTTAGCTAGCGGGACTAGCGGGTGGGCGTCCTACAATGAGCAGTTCTTC,CASSLASGTSGWASYNEQFF
TRBJ2-6,NA,TRBV20-1,TRBD1,TGCAGTGCTAGTGACAGGGGTGTTGGGGCCAACGTCCTGACTTTC,CSASDRGVGANVLTF
TRBJ2-7,NA,TRBV7-9,TRBD2,TGTGCCAGCAGCTTGGGACTAGTCTACGAGCAGTACTTC,CASSLGLVYEQYF
TRBJ1-5,NA,TRBV7-2,NA,TGTGCCAGCAGCTTAGTTGGCGGGAACAATCAGCCCCAGCATTTT,CASSLVGGNNQPQHF
TRBJ2-7,NA,TRBV10-2,NA,TGCGCCAGCAGGGAGATGGGACTTTCCTACGAGCAGTACTTC,CASREMGLSYEQYF
TRBJ2-3,NA,TRBV4-3,NA,TGCGCCAGCAGCCTTAGGGGTTTCACTAGCCCCGGAGATACGCAGTATTTT,CASSLRGFTSPGDTQYF
TRBJ2-3,NA,TRBV10-3,NA,TGTGCCATCGAGGGCTTTGGAATTACGCAGTATTTT,CAIEGFGITQYF